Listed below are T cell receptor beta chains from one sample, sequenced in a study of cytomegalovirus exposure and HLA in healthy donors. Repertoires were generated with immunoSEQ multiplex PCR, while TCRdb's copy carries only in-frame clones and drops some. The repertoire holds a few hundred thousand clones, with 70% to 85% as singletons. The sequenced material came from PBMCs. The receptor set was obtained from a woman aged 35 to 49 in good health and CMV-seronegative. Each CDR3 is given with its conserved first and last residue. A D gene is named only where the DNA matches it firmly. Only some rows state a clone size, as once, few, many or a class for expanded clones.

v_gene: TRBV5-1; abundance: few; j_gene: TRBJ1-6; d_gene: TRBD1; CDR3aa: CASSLVTGNSPLHF; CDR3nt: TGCGCCAGCAGCTTGGTGACAGGGAATTCACCCCTCCACTTT
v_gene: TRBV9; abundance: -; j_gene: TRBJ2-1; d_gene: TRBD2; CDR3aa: CASSVESGGRNEQFF; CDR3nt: TGTGCCAGCAGCGTAGAATCGGGGGGTAGGAATGAGCAGTTCTTC
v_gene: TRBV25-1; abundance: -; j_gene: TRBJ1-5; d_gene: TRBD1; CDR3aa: CASRAGTGSNQPQHF; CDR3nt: TGTGCCAGCAGGGCCGGGACAGGTAGCAATCAGCCCCAGCATTTT
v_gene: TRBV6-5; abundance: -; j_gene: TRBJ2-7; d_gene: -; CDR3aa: CASREGYEQYF; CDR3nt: TGTGCCAGCAGGGAGGGTTACGAGCAGTACTTC
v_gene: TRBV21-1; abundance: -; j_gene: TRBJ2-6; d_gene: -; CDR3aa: CASSKGTTTSGANVLTF; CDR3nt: TGTGCCAGCAGCAAAGGCACCACAACCTCTGGGGCCAACGTCCTGACTTTC
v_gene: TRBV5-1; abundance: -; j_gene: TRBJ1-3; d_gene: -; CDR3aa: CASSLASPGPGNTIYF; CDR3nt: TGCGCCAGCAGCTTGGCCTCTCCAGGGCCCGGAAACACCATATATTTT
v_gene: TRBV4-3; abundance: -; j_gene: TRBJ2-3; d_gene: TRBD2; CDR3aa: CASSQVSGDPPQPQYF; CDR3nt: TGCGCCAGCAGCCAAGTTAGCGGGGACCCCCCCCAACCGCAGTATTTT
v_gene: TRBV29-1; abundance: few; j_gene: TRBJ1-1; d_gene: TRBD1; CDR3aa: CSVSTGGTEAFF; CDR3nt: TGCAGCGTTTCCACAGGGGGAACTGAAGCTTTCTTT
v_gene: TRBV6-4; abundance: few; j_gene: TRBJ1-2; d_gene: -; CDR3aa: CASSAPIDVRDAYGYTF; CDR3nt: TGTGCCAGCAGTGCCCCAATTGACGTCAGGGATGCCTATGGCTACACCTTC
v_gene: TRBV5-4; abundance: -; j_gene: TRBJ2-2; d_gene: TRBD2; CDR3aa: CASSPNSGGLYSGELFF; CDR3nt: TGTGCCAGCAGCCCTAACAGCGGGGGGTTGTATTCCGGGGAGCTGTTTTTT
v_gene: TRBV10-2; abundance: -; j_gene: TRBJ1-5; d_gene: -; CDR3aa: CASTSAGGSNQPQHF; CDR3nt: TGCGCCAGCACATCGGCGGGGGGGAGCAATCAGCCCCAGCATTTT
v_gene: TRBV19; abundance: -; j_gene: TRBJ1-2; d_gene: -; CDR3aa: CASSIPNTGGYTF; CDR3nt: TGTGCCAGTAGTATACCCAACACAGGGGGCTACACCTTC
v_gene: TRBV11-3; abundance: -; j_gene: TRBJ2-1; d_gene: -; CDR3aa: CASSLAGIGGGEQFF; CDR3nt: TGTGCCAGCAGCTTAGCAGGGATTGGGGGCGGTGAGCAGTTCTTC
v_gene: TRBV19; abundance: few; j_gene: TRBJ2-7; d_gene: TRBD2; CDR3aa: CASSIGGRYEQYF; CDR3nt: TGTGCCAGTAGTATAGGCGGGAGGTACGAGCAGTACTTC
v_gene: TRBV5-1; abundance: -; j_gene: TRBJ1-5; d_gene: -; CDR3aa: CASSEGVNQPQHF; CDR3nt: TGCGCCAGCAGCGAGGGGGTCAATCAGCCCCAGCATTTT
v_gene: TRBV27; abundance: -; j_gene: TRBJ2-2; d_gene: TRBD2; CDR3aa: CASRLAGGNTGELFF; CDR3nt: TGTGCCAGCAGGCTAGCGGGGGGGAACACCGGGGAGCTGTTTTTT
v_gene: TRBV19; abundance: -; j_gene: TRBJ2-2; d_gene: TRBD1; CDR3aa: CASRNRGNTGELFF; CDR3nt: TGTGCCAGTAGGAACAGGGGGAACACCGGGGAGCTGTTTTTT
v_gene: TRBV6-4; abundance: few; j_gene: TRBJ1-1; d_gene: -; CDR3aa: CASSEQGGTEAFF; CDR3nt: TGTGCCAGCAGTGAGCAGGGTGGAACTGAAGCTTTCTTT
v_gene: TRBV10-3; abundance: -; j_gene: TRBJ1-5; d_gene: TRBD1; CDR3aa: CAISEDRGSNQPQHF; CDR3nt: TGTGCCATCAGTGAGGACAGGGGGAGCAATCAGCCCCAGCATTTT
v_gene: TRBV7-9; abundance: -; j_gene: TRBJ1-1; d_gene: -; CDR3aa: CASSLGQNTEAFF; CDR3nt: TGTGCCAGCAGCCTGGGACAGAACACTGAAGCTTTCTTT
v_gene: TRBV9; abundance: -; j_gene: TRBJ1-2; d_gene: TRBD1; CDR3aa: CASSDRGNKGYTF; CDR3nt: TGTGCCAGCAGCGACAGGGGCAATAAGGGCTACACCTTC
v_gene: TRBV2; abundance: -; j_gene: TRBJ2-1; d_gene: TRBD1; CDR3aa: CASTSRAGTGVFF; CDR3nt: TGTGCCAGCACCTCAAGGGCCGGGACAGGGGTCTTCTTC
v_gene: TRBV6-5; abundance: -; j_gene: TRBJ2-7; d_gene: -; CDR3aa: CASSYSSLPGYEQYF; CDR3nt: TGTGCCAGCAGTTACTCGAGTCTACCCGGCTACGAGCAGTACTTC
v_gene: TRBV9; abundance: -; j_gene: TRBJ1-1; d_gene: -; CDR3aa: CASSLAVRTEAFF; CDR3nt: TGTGCCAGCAGCCTAGCGGTCCGAACTGAAGCTTTCTTT
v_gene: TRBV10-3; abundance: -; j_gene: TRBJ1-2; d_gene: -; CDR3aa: CAISENRSGYTF; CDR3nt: TGTGCCATCAGTGAAAACAGGAGTGGCTACACCTTC
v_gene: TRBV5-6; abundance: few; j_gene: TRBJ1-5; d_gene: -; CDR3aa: CASSLRVMGPNQPQHF; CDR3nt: TGTGCCAGCAGCCTCAGGGTTATGGGGCCCAATCAGCCCCAGCATTTT